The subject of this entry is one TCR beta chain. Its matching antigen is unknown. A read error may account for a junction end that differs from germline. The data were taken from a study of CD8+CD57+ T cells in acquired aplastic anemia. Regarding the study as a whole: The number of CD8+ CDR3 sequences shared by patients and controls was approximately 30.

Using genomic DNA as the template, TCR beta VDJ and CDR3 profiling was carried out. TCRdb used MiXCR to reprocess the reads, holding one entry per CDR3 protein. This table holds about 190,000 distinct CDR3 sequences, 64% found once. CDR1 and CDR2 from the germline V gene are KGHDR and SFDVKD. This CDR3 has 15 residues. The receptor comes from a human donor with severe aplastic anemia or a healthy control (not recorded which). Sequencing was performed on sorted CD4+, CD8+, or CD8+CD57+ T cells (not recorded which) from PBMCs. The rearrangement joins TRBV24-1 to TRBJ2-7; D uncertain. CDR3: CASSEALSGPYEQYF. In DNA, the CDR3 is TGTGCCAGCAGTGAAGCGCTTTCGGGCCCCTACGAGCAGTACTTC.